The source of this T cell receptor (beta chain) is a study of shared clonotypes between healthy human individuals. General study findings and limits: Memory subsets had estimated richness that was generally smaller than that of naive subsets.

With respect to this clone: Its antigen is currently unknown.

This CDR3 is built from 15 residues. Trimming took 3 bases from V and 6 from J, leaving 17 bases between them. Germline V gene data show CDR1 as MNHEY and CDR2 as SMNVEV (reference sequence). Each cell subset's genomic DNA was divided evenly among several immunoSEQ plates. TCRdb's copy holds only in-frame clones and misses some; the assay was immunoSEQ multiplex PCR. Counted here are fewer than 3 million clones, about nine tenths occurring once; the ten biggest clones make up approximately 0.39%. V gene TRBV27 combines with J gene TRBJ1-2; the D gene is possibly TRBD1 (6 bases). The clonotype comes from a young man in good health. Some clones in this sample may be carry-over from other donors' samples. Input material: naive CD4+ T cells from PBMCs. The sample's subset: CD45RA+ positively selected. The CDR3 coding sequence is TGTGCCAGCAGTTTCACTGGGGGGCGGGGGGATGGCTACACCTTC. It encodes CASSFTGGRGDGYTF.